These T cell receptor beta chains were read from a single sample in a study of CD8 T cells in ankylosing spondylitis. TCRdb reprocessed the 5' RACE reads via MiXCR and lists one record per CDR3 protein. The data show more than 600,000 distinct CDR3 sequences, 15% to 20% seen once. The source material was blood, either unsorted or a sorted T cell fraction (not recorded which). The receptors were gathered from a male donor with ankylosing spondylitis. The CDR3 runs from the conserved cysteine through the conserved F or W. A D gene is named only where the DNA matches it firmly. The size entry is marked missing in some rows and otherwise reads once, few, many or a size class.

v_gene	abundance	j_gene	d_gene	len	CDR3aa	CDR3nt
TRBV25-1	-	TRBJ1-4	-	15	CASSEGYTTNEKLFF	TGTGCCAGCAGTGAAGGGTACACAACTAATGAAAAACTGTTTTTT
TRBV6-2/TRBV6-3	-	TRBJ2-2	-	11	CASMGAGELFF	TGTGCCAGCATGGGGGCCGGGGAGCTGTTTTTT
TRBV5-1	few	TRBJ2-3	TRBD1	15	CASSLRTGFGDTQYF	TGCGCCAGCAGCCTCCGGACAGGGTTTGGAGATACGCAGTATTTT
TRBV5-1	-	TRBJ1-1	-	14	CASSLGQVGTEAFF	TGCGCCAGCAGCTTGGGACAGGTGGGCACTGAAGCTTTCTTT
TRBV4-1	-	TRBJ2-1	TRBD2	17	CASSQRLAESSYNEQFF	TGCGCCAGCAGCCAGCGCCTAGCGGAGAGCTCCTACAATGAGCAGTTCTTC
TRBV20-1	few	TRBJ2-3	TRBD2	15	CSASFSGRSTDTQYF	TGCAGTGCCTCCTTTAGCGGGAGGAGCACAGATACGCAGTATTTT
TRBV7-9	many	TRBJ2-3	-	12	CASSPQADTQYF	TGTGCCAGCAGCCCCCAGGCAGATACGCAGTATTTT
TRBV20-1	few	TRBJ2-1	-	14	CSARPRAPGDEQFF	TGCAGTGCCAGGCCCCGGGCCCCAGGCGATGAGCAGTTCTTC
TRBV7-2	few	TRBJ2-2	-	15	CASSLGRGYTGELFF	TGTGCCAGCAGCTTAGGAAGGGGCTACACCGGGGAGCTGTTTTTT
TRBV6-1	-	TRBJ2-2	-	16	CASIDAELLDTGELFF	TGTGCCAGCATCGACGCCGAGTTGTTGGACACCGGGGAGCTGTTTTTT
TRBV28	-	TRBJ2-7	TRBD2	16	CASTSPVLRLAGEQYF	TGTGCCAGCACCTCTCCAGTTCTGCGACTAGCGGGGGAGCAGTACTTC
TRBV20-1	few	TRBJ2-3	TRBD1	14	CSASDRVYTDTQYF	TGCAGTGCCAGCGACAGGGTCTACACAGATACGCAGTATTTT
TRBV4-2	-	TRBJ2-5	TRBD2	18	CASSQVSVASGNQETQYF	TGTGCCAGCAGCCAAGTGAGCGTGGCTAGCGGAAACCAAGAGACCCAGTACTTC